This T cell receptor (beta chain) was identified during a study of beta chain features in type 1 diabetes. Whole-study context: Cell yields, gender and age were similar in healthy donors and patients. Points from the study as a whole: A greater similarity of naive, central memory and Treg TCRB repertoires was seen among patients than among healthy donors.

Isolation of CD4+ naive, central memory, regulatory and stem cell-like memory cells was achieved by sorting via CD45RO/CCR7/CD25/CD127/CD95/CD27. The purity of all sorted populations exceeded 98%. This clone was observed a few times. Its antigen remains unknown. Expressed TCRB transcripts were sequenced, since all the RNA that had been isolated was reverse transcribed. Data came from immunoSEQ multiplex PCR; TCRdb stores just in-frame clones and leaves some out. The sample contains about 140,000 clones, less than 8.5% of which appear only once. Sequencing input: central memory CD4+ T cells from blood. This TCR derives from a woman in her twenties or thirties in good health.

The CDR3 region is CASSRQGETQYF. DNA of the CDR3: TGCGCCAGCAGCCGACAGGGGGAGACCCAGTACTTC. This sequence joins TRBV4-3 and TRBJ2-5, with 8 positions matching TRBD1. The CDR3 has 12 residues. CDR1 and CDR2 from the germline V gene are LGHNA and YSLEER. V dropped 4 bases and J dropped 5; count of bases not matched to a gene: 0.